This TCR beta chain was sequenced in a study of glioma-infiltrating T cells after dendritic cell vaccination. In the study overall: Patients had newly diagnosed or recurrent glioblastoma and received dendritic cell vaccines. Study-level findings and limits: The cohort had few patients with full blood and tumor sets.

Germline V gives CDR1 SGHVS, CDR2 FNYEAQ. Trimming removed 5 bases at V and 3 bases at J, with 13 bases between. The CDR3 spans 15 residues. Primers: 60 V beta forward and 13 J beta reverse. TCRdb keeps only in-frame clones here, not all; method: immunoSEQ multiplex PCR. The sample records approximately 50,000 clones, more than 70% being singletons. Worth noting for this clone: Antigen specificity is unknown.

Time point specified: after dendritic cell vaccination, including at tumor progression/relapse. Selection required adequate fresh-frozen tumor tissue plus more than two years' survival data. This specimen was blood, taken after dendritic cell vaccination. The sequence was collected from a human donor with glioblastoma. J is TRBJ1-4 and V is TRBV7-6; D is unclear. CDR3 amino acids: CASSPPGSPNEKLFF. In nucleotides, the CDR3 is TGTGCCAGCAGCCCCCCTGGCTCCCCTAATGAAAAACTGTTTTTT.